This paragraph covers one TCR beta chain sequence. Its specificity is unknown. This record belongs to a study of beta chain features in type 1 diabetes. Germline V lookup: CDR1 MGHDK, CDR2 SYGVNS. V lost 6 bases, J lost 6 bases, and 10 bases lay in between. There are 12 residues in the CDR3. Findings of the study overall: The question of HLA type influencing TCRB rearrangement was one that remained unresolved here. Among patients, naive, central memory and Treg TCRB repertoires appeared more similar than among healthy donors. Type 1 diabetes patients had moderately but significantly shorter TCRB CDR3s in all four CD4+ subsets. cDNA-based sequencing might over-represent cells highly expressing TCR.

Expressed TCRB transcripts were sequenced after all isolated RNA was converted to cDNA. The repertoire was sequenced with immunoSEQ multiplex PCR; TCRdb's copy has only in-frame clones and lacks some. The table has 40,000 to 60,000 clones, about 64% seen once. Input material: stem cell memory CD4+ T cells from blood. The genes are TRBV25-1 and TRBJ2-3; D remains ambiguous. This sequence was found in a woman in her 30s with type 1 diabetes. The CDR3 bases are TGTGCCAGCAGGTCCCACAAGGATACGCAGTATTTT. It is translated as CASRSHKDTQYF.